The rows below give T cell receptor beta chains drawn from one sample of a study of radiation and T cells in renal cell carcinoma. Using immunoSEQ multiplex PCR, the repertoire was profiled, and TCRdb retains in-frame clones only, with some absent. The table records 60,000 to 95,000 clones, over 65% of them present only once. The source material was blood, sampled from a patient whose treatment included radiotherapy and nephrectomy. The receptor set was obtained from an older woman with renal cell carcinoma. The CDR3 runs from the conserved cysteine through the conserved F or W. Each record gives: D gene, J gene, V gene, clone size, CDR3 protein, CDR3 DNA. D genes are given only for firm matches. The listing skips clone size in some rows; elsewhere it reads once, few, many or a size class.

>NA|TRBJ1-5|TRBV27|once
CASSLSSGGNQPQHF
TGTGCCAGCAGTTTATCTTCAGGTGGGAATCAGCCCCAGCATTTT
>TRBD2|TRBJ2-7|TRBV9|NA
CASSLTSGGDEQYF
TGTGCCAGCAGCTTGACTAGCGGGGGGGACGAGCAGTACTTC
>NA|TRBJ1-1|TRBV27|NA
CASNQMGFRF
TGTGCCAGCAATCAAATGGGGTTCCGCTTT
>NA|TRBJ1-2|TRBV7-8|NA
CASSLASDDNYGYTF
TGTGCCAGCAGCTTAGCCTCAGATGATAACTATGGCTACACCTTC
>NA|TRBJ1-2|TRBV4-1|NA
CASSQTSNYGYTF
TGCGCCAGCAGCCAAACAAGTAACTATGGCTACACCTTC
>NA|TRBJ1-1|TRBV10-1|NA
CASSEFFGRGHESTEAFF
TGCGCCAGCAGTGAGTTCTTTGGCAGGGGACATGAAAGTACTGAAGCTTTCTTT
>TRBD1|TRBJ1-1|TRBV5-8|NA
CASSFRQGNTEAFF
TGTGCCAGCAGCTTCCGACAGGGGAACACTGAAGCTTTCTTT
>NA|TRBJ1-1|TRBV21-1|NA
CASSKLGGQGTPFTEAFF
TGTGCCAGCAGCAAACTTGGGGGACAGGGAACACCTTTCACTGAAGCTTTCTTT
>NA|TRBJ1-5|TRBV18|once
CASSPSALYSNQPQHF
TGTGCCAGCTCACCATCGGCACTTTATAGCAATCAGCCCCAGCATTTT
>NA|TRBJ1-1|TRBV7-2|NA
CASRTGSSLSTEAFF
TGTGCCAGCAGAACAGGGAGCTCTTTGAGCACTGAAGCTTTCTTT
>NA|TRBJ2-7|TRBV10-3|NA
CAIRGDTTNYEQYF
TGTGCCATCAGGGGGGACACGACCAACTACGAGCAGTACTTC
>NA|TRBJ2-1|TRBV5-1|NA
CASTPVGQHSYNEQFF
TGCGCCAGCACCCCTGTCGGACAGCACTCCTACAATGAGCAGTTCTTC
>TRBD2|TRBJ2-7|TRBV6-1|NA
CASRRLAGGGDEQYF
TGTGCCAGCAGAAGACTAGCGGGAGGTGGCGACGAGCAGTACTTC
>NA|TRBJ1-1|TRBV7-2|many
CAGRGRADREAFF
TGTGCAGGCCGGGGGAGGGCTGATCGCGAAGCTTTCTTT
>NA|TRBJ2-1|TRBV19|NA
CASSLAPLSYNEQFF
TGTGCCAGTAGTCTGGCGCCTCTCTCCTACAATGAGCAGTTCTTC
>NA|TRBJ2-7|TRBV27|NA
CASSLSWGAGVYEQYF
TGTGCCAGCAGTTTATCATGGGGGGCTGGAGTTTACGAGCAGTACTTC
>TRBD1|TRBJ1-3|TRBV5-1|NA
CASSQLPGLRDRVAAVGNTIYF
TGCGCCAGCAGCCAACTTCCAGGCCTCCGGGACAGGGTGGCGGCGGTTGGAAACACCATATATTTT
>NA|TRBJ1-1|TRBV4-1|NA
CASSQSLGREYEAFF
TGCGCCAGCAGCCAATCTTTAGGCAGGGAGTATGAAGCTTTCTTT
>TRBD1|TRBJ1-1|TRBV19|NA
CASSPQGGGRTEAFF
TGTGCCAGTAGCCCGCAGGGGGGAGGAAGAACTGAAGCTTTCTTT
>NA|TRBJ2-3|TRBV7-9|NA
CASSLARQRSTDTQYF
TGTGCCAGCAGCTTAGCGCGGCAGCGGAGCACAGATACGCAGTATTTT
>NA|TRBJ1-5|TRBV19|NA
CASTGRYSNQPQHF
TGTGCCAGTACTGGGAGGTATAGCAATCAGCCCCAGCATTTT
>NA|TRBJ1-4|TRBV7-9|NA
CASSSPVEATNEKLFF
TGTGCCAGCAGCTCGCCGGTGGAAGCAACTAATGAAAAACTGTTTTTT
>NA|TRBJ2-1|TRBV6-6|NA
CASSIYNEQFF
TGTGCCAGCAGCATATACAATGAGCAGTTCTTC
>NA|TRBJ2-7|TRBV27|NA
CASSLSPLVRAPEQYF
TGTGCCAGCAGTTTATCTCCACTGGTGCGGGCACCGGAGCAGTACTTC
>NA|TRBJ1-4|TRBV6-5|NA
CASSYSIGRANEKLFF
TGTGCCAGCAGTTACTCGATCGGACGCGCTAATGAAAAACTGTTTTTT
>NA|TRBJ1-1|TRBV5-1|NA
CASSLGGRGTEAFF
TGCGCCAGCAGCTTGGGAGGGCGGGGGACTGAAGCTTTCTTT
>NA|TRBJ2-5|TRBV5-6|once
CASSLSSEGGETQYF
TGTGCCAGCAGCTTGTCGAGCGAGGGAGGTGAGACCCAGTACTTC
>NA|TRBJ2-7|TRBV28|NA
CASSLSREQYF
TGTGCCAGCAGTTTATCCCGCGAGCAGTACTTC
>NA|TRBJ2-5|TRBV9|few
CASSVEAYRAPQETQYF
TGTGCCAGCAGCGTAGAAGCCTACAGGGCTCCCCAAGAGACCCAGTACTTC
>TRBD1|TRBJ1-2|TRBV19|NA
CASSRIQGADYGYTF
TGTGCCAGTAGTAGGATACAGGGGGCGGACTATGGCTACACCTTC
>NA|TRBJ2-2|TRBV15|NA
CATSRGLEGAYTGELFF
TGTGCCACCAGCAGAGGCCTTGAAGGGGCATACACCGGGGAGCTGTTTTTT
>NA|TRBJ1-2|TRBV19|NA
CASSIGPGNNYGYTF
TGTGCCAGTAGTATTGGTCCGGGAAATAACTATGGCTACACCTTC
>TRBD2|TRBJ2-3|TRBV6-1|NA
CASRTGLAGGAQYF
TGTGCCAGCAGGACGGGACTAGCGGGAGGTGCGCAGTATTTT
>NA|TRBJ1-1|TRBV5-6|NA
CASRWEDRGEAFF
TGTGCCAGCCGGTGGGAAGATCGGGGTGAAGCTTTCTTT
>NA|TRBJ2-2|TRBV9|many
CASSVAGGGSTGELFF
TGTGCCAGCAGCGTAGCGGGGGGCGGAAGCACCGGGGAGCTGTTTTTT
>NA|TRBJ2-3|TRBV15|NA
CATSRDPHLPGAHTDTQYF
TGTGCCACCAGCAGAGACCCCCACCTCCCGGGGGCTCACACAGATACGCAGTATTTT
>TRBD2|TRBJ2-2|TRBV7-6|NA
CASSSLAGGVANTGELFF
TGTGCCAGCAGCTCCTTAGCGGGAGGGGTCGCGAACACCGGGGAGCTGTTTTTT
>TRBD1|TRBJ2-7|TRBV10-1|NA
CASSETDRGEQYF
TGCGCCAGCAGTGAGACGGACAGGGGTGAGCAGTACTTC
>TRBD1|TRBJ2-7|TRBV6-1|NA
CASSGTGVDEQYF
TGTGCCAGCTCCGGGACAGGGGTCGACGAGCAGTACTTC
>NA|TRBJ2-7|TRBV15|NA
CATSRKGGLSEQYF
TGTGCCACCAGCAGAAAAGGGGGTCTGAGCGAGCAGTACTTC
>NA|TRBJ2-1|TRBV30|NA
CAWDMNGPQFF
TGTGCCTGGGACATGAATGGGCCCCAGTTCTTC
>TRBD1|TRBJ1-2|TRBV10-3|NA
CAISESEGQGNGYTF
TGTGCCATCAGTGAGTCGGAGGGACAGGGAAATGGCTACACCTTC
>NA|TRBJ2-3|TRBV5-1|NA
CASSLEGDTQYF
TGCGCCAGCAGCTTGGAGGGGGATACGCAGTATTTT
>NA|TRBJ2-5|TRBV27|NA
CASSLDVGSGQETQYF
TGTGCCAGCAGTTTAGACGTTGGGAGCGGTCAAGAGACCCAGTACTTC
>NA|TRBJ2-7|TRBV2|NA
CASSREAYEQYF
TGTGCCAGCAGTCGCGAGGCGTACGAGCAGTACTTC
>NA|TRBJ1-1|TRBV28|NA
CASSLQGPLNTEAFF
TGTGCCAGCAGTTTACAGGGGCCATTGAACACTGAAGCTTTCTTT
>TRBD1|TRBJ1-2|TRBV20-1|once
CSASGQGVTF
TGCAGTGCTAGCGGACAGGGGGTTACCTTC
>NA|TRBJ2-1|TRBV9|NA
CASSTRTSLHGHNEQFF
TGTGCCAGCAGCACCCGGACCTCATTGCATGGTCACAATGAGCAGTTCTTC